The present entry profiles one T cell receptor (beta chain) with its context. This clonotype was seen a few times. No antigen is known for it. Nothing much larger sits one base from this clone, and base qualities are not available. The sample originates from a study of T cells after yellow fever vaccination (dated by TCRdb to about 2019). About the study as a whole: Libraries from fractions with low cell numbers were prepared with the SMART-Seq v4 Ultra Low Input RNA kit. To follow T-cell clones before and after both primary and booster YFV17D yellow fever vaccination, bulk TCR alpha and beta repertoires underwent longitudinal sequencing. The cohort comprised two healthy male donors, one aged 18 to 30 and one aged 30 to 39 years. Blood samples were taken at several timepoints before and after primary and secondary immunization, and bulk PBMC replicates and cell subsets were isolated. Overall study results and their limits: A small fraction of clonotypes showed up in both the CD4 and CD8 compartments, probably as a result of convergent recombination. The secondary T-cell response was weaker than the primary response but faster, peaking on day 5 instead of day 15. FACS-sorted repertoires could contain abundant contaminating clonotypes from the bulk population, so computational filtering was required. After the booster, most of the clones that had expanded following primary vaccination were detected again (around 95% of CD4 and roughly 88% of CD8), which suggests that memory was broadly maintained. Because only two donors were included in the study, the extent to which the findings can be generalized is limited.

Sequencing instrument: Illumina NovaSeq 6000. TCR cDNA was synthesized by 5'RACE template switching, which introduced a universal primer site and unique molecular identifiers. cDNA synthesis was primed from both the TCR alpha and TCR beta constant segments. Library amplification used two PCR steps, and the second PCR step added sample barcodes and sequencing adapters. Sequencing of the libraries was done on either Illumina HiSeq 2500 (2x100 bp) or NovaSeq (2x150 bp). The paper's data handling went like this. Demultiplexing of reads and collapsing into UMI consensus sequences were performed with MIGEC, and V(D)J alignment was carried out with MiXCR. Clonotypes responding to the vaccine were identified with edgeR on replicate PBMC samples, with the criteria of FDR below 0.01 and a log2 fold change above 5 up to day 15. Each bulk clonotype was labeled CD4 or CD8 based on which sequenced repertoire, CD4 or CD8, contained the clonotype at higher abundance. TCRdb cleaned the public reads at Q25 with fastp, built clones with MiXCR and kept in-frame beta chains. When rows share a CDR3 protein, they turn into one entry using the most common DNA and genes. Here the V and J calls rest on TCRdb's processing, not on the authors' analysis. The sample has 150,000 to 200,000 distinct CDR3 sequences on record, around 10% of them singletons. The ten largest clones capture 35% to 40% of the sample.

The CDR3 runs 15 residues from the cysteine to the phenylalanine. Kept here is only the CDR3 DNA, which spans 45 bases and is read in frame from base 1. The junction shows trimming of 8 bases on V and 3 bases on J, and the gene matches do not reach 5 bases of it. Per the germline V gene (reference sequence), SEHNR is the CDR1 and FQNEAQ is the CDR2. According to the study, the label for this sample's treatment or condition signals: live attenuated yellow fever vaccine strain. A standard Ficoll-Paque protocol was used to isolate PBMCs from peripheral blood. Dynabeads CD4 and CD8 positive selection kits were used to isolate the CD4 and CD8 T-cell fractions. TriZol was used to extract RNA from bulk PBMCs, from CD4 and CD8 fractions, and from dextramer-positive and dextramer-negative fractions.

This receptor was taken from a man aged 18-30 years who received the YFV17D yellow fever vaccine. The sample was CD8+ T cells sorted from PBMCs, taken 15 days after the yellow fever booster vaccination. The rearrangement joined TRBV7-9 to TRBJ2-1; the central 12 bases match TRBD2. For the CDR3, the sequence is CASGPTSGGYNEQFF. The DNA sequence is TGTGCCAGCGGTCCGACTAGCGGGGGCTACAATGAGCAGTTCTTC.